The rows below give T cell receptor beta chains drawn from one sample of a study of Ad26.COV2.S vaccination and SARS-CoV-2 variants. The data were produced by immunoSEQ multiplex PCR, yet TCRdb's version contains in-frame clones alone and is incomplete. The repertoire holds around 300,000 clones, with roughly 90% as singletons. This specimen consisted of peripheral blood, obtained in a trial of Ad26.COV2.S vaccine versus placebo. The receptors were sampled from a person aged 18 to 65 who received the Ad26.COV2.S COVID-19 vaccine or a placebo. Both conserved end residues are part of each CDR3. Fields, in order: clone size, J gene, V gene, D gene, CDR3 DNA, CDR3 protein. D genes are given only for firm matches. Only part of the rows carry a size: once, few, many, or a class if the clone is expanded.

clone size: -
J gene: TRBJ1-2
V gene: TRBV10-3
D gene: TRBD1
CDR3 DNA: TGTGCCATCAGGGTGGGACAGGGTAAAGGCTACACCTTC
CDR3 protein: CAIRVGQGKGYTF

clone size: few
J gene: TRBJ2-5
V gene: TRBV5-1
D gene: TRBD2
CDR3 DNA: TGCGCCAGCAGCTTGGCCATCGGGGGGAAAGAGACCCAGTACTTC
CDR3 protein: CASSLAIGGKETQYF

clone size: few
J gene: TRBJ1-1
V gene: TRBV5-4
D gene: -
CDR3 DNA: TGTGCCAGCAGCTTACCGGGTGGAACCACTGAAGCTTTCTTT
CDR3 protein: CASSLPGGTTEAFF

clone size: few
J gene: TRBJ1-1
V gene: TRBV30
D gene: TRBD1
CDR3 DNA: TGTGCGTGGGAATCCGGGACAGGTCCTACTGAAGCTTTCTTT
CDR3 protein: CAWESGTGPTEAFF

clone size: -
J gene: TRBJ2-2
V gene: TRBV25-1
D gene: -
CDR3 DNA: TGTGCCAGCACCGGGAACCCGTCCGGGGAGCTGTTTTTT
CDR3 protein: CASTGNPSGELFF

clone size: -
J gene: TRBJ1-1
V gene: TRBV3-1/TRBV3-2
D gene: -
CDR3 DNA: TGTGCCAGCAGCCAAGATTCAGTGGAGAACACTGAAGCTTTCTTT
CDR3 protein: CASSQDSVENTEAFF

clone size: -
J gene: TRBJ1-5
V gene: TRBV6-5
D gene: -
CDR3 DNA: TGTGCCAGCCGGCGTGTAAGCAATCAGCCCCAGCATTTT
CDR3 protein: CASRRVSNQPQHF

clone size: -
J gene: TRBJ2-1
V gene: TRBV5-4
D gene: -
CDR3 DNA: TGTGCCAGCAGCTTGGGCCAGGGAGGCCCCTACAATGAGCAGTTCTTC
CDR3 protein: CASSLGQGGPYNEQFF

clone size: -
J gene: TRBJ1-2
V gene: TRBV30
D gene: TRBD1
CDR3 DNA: TGTGCCTGGAGTGTAGGGGTCCGGGACAGGGTAAGGGATGGCTACACCTTC
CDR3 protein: CAWSVGVRDRVRDGYTF

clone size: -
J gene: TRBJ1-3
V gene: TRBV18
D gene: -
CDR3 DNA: TGTGCCAGCTCTCTGGGGACTCTCTCTGGAAACACCATATATTTT
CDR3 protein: CASSLGTLSGNTIYF

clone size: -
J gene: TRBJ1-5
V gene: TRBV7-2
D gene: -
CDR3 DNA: TGTGCCAGCAGCCTCGACAGCGCCTATCAGCCCCAGCATTTT
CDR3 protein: CASSLDSAYQPQHF

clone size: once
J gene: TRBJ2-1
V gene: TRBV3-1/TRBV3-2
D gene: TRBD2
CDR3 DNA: TGTGCCAGCAGCCAGGTTCTAGCGGGAGTTTTCAATGAGCAGTTCTTC
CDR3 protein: CASSQVLAGVFNEQFF

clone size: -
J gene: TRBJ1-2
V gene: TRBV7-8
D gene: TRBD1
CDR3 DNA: TGTGCCAGCAGCCGCGCCGGGACAGCCCGGGCAGGGTATGGCTACACCTTC
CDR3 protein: CASSRAGTARAGYGYTF

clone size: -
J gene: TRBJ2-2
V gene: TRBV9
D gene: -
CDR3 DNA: TGTGCCAGCAGCGGACTAAAAGGGGGCACCGGGGAGCTGTTTTTT
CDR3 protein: CASSGLKGGTGELFF

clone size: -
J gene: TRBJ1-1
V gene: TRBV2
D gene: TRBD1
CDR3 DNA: TGTGCCAGCAACACGATTACAGGGGCTGAAGCTTTCTTT
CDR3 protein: CASNTITGAEAFF

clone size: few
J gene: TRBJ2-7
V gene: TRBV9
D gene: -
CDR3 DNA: TGTGCCAGCAGCGTAGAGGCCGCAGGGTTCTACGAGCAGTACTTC
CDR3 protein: CASSVEAAGFYEQYF

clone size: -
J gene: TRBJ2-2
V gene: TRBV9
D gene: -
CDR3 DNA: TGTGCCAGCAAAGGCGTGAACACCGGGGAGCTGTTTTTT
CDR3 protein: CASKGVNTGELFF

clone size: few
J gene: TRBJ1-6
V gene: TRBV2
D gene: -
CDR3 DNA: TGTGCCAGCAGTAAGGGGGGGTGGCCCCTCCACTTT
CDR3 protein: CASSKGGWPLHF

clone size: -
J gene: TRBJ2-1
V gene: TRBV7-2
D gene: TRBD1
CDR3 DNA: TGTGCCAGCAGCCCCGGGACAGGGTACTCGAATGAGCAGTTCTTC
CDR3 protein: CASSPGTGYSNEQFF

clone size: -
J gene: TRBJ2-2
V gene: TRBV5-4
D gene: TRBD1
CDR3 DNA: TGTGCCAGCAGCTCCCTACTGACAGGGTACACCGGGGAGCTGTTTTTT
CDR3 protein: CASSSLLTGYTGELFF

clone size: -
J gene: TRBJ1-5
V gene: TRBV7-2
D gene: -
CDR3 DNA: TGTGCCAGCAGCCCCCCCGGGGGATTAGGGAGCAATCAGCCCCAGCATTTT
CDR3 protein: CASSPPGGLGSNQPQHF

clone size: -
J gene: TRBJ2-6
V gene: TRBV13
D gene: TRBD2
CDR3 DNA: TGTGCCAGCAGCTTACTAGCGGGAGGCTCTGGGGCCAACGTCCTGACTTTC
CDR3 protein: CASSLLAGGSGANVLTF

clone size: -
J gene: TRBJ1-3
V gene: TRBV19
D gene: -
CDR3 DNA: TGTGCCAGTAGTATTGTCCTTCGAGACTCTGGAAACACCATATATTTT
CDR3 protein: CASSIVLRDSGNTIYF

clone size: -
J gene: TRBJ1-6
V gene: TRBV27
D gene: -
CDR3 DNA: TGTGCCAGCAGTTTACCGGGGCATTCACCCCTCCACTTT
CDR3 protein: CASSLPGHSPLHF

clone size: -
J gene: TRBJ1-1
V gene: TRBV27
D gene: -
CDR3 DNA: TGTGCCAGCAGTAAAATCAGGGGCACGAACACTGAAGCTTTCTTT
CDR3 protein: CASSKIRGTNTEAFF

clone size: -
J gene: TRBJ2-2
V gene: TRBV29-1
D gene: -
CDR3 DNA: TGCAGCGTTGAGTGGGGGGCGCAGCTGTTTTTT
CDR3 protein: CSVEWGAQLFF

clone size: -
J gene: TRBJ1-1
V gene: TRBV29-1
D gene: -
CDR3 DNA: TGCAGCGTTGTCAGGGGATACACTGAAGCTTTCTTT
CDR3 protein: CSVVRGYTEAFF

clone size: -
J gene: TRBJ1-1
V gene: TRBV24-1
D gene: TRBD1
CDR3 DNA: TGTGCCACCAGTGATGACCGGGACAGGGCCGTAAGACTGAACACTGAAGCTTTCTTT
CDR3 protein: CATSDDRDRAVRLNTEAFF

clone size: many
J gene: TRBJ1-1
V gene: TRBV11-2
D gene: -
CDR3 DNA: TGTGCCAGCAGTCCCCGTCGGAACACTGAAGCTTTCTTT
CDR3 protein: CASSPRRNTEAFF

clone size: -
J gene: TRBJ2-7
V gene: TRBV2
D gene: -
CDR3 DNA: TGTGCCAGCAGTGATCAAGGGACTTCCTACGAGCAGTACTTC
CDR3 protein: CASSDQGTSYEQYF

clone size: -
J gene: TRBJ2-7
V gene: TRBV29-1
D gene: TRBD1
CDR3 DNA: TGCAGCGTGAGACAGGGTCCCTACGAGCAGTACTTC
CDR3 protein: CSVRQGPYEQYF

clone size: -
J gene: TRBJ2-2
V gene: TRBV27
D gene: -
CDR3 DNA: TGTGCCAGCAGTTTCAGAGGGCTCGCGAACACCGGGGAGCTGTTTTTT
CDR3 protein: CASSFRGLANTGELFF

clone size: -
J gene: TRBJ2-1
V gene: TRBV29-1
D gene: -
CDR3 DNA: TGCAGCGTTGAGGAAAGTCCGGGAAGCAATGAGCAGTTCTTC
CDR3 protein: CSVEESPGSNEQFF

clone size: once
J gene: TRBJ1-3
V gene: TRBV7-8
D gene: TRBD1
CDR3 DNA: TGTGCCAGCAGTTCAAAACAGGGGCCTTACTTCTCTGGAAACACCATATATTTT
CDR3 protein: CASSSKQGPYFSGNTIYF

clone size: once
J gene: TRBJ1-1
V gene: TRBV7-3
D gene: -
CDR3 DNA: TGTGCCAGCAGTGGGGGGTCGTACACTGAAGCTTTCTTT
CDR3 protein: CASSGGSYTEAFF

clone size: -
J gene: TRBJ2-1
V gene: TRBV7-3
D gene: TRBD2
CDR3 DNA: TGTGCCAGCAGTGGGACTAGCTGGGATGAGCAGTTCTTC
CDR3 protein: CASSGTSWDEQFF

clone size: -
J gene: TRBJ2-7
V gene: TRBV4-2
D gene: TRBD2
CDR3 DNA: TGTGCCAGCAGCCCACTGGGCACGGGAGGGGACTACGAGCAGTACTTC
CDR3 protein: CASSPLGTGGDYEQYF

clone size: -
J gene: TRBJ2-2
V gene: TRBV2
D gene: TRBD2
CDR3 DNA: TGTGCCAGCAGCGGGGGGGCCGTAAGCGGGGAGCTGTTTTTT
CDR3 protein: CASSGGAVSGELFF

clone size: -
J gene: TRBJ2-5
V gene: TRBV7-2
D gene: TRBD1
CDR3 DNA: TGTGCCAGCAGCGTACACAGGGGCCAAGAGACCCAGTACTTC
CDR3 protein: CASSVHRGQETQYF

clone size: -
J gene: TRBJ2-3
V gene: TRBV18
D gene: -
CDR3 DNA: TGTGCCACCATTAGTAGGGTGTTAGAGGATACGCAGTATTTT
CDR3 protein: CATISRVLEDTQYF

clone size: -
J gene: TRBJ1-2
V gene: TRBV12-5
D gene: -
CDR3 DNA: TGTGCTAGTGGTCCCTCCGGGGCTACCCTAGGCTACACCTTC
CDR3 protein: CASGPSGATLGYTF

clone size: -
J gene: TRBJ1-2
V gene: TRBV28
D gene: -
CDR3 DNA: TGTGCCAGCAGTTTTGGGGAGTCCAACTATGGCTACACCTTC
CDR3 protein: CASSFGESNYGYTF

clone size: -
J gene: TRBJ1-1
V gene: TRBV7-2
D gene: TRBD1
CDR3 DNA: TGTGCCAGCAGCGTCTTCCAGGGGGCAGGGAACACTGAAGCTTTCTTT
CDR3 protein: CASSVFQGAGNTEAFF

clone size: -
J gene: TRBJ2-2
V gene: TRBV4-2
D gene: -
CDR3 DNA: TGTGCCAGCAGCCAAGTCAATCAGGGTGGGAGCACCGGGGAGCTGTTTTTT
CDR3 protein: CASSQVNQGGSTGELFF

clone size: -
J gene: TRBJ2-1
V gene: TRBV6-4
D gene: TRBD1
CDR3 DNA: TGTGCCAGCAGCCCTATTGCCGGGACAGGCTACAATGAGCAGTTCTTC
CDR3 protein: CASSPIAGTGYNEQFF

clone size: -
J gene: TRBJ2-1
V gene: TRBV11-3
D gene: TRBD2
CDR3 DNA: TGTGCCAGCAGCCCACGACTAGCGGGAGAGATGGTCAATGAGCAGTTCTTC
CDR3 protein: CASSPRLAGEMVNEQFF

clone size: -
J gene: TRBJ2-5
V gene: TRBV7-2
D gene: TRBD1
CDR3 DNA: TGTGCCAGCAGCTTATCAGGGGGAAGGGAGACCCAGTACTTC
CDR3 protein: CASSLSGGRETQYF

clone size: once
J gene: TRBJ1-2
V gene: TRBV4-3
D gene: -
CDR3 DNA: TGCGCCAGCAGCCAAGTGGGAAACTATGGCTACACCTTC
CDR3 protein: CASSQVGNYGYTF